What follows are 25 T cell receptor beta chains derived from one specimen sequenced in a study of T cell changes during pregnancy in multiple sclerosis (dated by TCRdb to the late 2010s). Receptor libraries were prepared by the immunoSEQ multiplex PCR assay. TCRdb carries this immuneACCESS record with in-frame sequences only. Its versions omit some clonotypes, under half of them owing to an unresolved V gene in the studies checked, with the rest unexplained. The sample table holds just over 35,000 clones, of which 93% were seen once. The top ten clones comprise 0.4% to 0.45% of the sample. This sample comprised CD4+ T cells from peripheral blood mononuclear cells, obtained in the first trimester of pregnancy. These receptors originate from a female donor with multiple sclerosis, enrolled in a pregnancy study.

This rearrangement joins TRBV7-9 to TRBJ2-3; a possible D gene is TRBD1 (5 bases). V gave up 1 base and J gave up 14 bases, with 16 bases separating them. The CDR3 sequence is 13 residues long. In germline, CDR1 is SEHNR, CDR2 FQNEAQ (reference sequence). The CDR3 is CASSLVGALHRYF. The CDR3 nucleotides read TGTGCCAGCAGCTTAGTAGGGGCTCTTCACAGGTATTTT.

The chain's CDR3 is CASSSGQWSYNEQFF. The CDR3 nucleotides are TGCGCCAGCAGCTCAGGACAGTGGAGCTACAATGAGCAGTTCTTC. This chain uses TRBV5-1 with TRBJ2-1; TRBD1 might be the D (6 bases). The germline V and J ends were trimmed by 3 bases and 3 bases, with 13 bases remaining between them. Germline lookup yields CDR1 SGHRS and CDR2 YFSETQ. The CDR3 covers 15 residues.

CDR3 protein: CASSPHQSRGMMYEQYF. Here the CDR3 DNA reads TGTGCCAGTAGTCCCCACCAGAGCAGGGGCATGATGTACGAGCAGTACTTC. The V gene is TRBV19, the J gene TRBJ2-7; tentative D call: TRBD1 (6 bases). V lost 5 bases, J lost 4 bases, and 24 bases lay in between. The CDR3 consists of 17 residues. Germline V CDR1 and CDR2: LNHDA, SQIVND (reference sequence).

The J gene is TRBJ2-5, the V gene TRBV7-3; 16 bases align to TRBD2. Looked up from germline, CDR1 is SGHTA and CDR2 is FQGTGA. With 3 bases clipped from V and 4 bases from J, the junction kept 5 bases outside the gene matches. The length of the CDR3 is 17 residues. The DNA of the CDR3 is TGTGCCAGCAGCTTGGGACTAGCGGGAGGGCGCGCAGAGACCCAGTACTTC. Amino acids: CASSLGLAGGRAETQYF.

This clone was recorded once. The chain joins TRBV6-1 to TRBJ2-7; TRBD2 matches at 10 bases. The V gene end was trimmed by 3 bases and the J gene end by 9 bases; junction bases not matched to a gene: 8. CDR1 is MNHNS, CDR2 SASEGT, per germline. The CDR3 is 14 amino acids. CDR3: CASSEASGSSAQYF. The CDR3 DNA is TGTGCCAGCAGTGAGGCTAGCGGGAGCTCTGCGCAGTACTTC.

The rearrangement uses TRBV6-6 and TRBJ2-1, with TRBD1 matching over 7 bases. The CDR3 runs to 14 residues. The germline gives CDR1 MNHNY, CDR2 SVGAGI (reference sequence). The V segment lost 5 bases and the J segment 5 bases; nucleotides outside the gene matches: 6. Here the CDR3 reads CASSQRDSHNEQFF. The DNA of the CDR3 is TGTGCCAGCAGTCAAAGGGACAGCCACAATGAGCAGTTCTTC.

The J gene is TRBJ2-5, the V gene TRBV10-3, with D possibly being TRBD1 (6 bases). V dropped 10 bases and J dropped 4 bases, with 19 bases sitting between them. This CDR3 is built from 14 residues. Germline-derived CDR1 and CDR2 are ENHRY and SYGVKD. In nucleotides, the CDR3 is TGTGCCACCCTACCAGGACAGTCAGCAGAGACCCAGTACTTC. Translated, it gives CATLPGQSAETQYF.

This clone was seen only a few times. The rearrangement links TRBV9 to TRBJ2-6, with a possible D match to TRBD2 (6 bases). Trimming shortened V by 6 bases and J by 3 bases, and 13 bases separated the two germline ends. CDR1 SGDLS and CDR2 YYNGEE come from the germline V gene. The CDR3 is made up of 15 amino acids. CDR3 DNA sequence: TGTGCCAGCAATCGGAGGGGCGGTGGGGCCAACGTCCTGACTTTC. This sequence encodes CASNRRGGGANVLTF.

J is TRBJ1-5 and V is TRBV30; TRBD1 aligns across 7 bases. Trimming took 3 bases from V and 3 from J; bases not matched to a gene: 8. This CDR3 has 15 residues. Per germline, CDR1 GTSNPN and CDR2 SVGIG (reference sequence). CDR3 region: CAWRQGNGINQPQHF. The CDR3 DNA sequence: TGTGCCTGGAGACAGGGGAATGGGATCAATCAGCCCCAGCATTTT.

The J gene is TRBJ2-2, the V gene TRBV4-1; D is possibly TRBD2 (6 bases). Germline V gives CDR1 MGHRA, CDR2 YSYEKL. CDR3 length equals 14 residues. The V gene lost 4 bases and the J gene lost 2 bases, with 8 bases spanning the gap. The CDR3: CASSPGTNTGELFF. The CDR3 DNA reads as TGCGCCAGCAGCCCCGGGACTAACACCGGGGAGCTGTTTTTT.

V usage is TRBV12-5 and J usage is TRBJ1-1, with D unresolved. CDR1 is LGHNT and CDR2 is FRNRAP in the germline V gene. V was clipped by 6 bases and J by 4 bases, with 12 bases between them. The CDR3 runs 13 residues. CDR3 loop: CASGQEDFTEAFF. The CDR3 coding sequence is TGTGCTAGTGGCCAGGAGGATTTCACTGAAGCTTTCTTT.

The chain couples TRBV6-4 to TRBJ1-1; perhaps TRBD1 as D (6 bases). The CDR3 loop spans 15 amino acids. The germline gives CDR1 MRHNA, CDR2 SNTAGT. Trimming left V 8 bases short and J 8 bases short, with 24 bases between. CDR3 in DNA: TGTGCCAGCGGGAGGGGAGGACAGCTGCTGTCCGAAGCTTTCTTT. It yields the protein CASGRGGQLLSEAFF.

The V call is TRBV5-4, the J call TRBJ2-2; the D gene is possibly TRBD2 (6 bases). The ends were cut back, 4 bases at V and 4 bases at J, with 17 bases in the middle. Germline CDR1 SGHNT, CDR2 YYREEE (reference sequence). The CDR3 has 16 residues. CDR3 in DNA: TGTGCCAGCAGCCCCTCCGTTAGGAGGGGCACCGGGGAGCTGTTTTTT. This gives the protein CASSPSVRRGTGELFF.

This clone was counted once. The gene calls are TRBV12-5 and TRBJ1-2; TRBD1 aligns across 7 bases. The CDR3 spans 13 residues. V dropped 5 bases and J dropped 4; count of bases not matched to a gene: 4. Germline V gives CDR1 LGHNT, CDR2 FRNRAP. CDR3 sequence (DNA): TGTGCTAGTGGTACAGGGGTTGGCTATGGCTACACCTTC. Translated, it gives CASGTGVGYGYTF.

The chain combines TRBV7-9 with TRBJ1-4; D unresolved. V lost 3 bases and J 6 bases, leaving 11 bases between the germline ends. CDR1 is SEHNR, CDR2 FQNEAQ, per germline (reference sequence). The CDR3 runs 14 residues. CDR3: CASSFPGGHEKLFF. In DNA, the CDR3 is TGTGCCAGCAGCTTCCCCGGAGGGCATGAAAAACTGTTTTTT.

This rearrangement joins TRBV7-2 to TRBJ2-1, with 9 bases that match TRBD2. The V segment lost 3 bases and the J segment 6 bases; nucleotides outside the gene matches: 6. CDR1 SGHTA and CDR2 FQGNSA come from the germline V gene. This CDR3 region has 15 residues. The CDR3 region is CASSFLAGSANEQFF. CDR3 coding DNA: TGTGCCAGCAGCTTTCTAGCGGGGTCTGCCAATGAGCAGTTCTTC. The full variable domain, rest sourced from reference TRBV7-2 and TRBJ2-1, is GAGVSQSPSNKVTEKGKDVELRCDPISGHTALYWYRQSLGQGLEFLIYFQGNSAPDKSGLPSDRFSAERTGGSVSTLTIQRTQQEDSAVYLCASSFLAGSANEQFFGPGTRLTVL.

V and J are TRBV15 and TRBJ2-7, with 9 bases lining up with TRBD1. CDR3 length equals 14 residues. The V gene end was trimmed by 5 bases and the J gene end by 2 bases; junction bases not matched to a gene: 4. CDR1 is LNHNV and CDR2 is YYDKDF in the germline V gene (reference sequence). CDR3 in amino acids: CATSAGQGPYEQYF. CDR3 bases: TGTGCCACCAGCGCCGGACAGGGGCCCTACGAGCAGTACTTC.

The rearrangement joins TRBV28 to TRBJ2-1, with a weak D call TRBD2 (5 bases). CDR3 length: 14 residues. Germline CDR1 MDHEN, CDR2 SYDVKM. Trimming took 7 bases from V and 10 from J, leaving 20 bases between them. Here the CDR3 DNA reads TGTGCCAGCAATGGGATTAGCGCCGATGGGGAGCAGTTCTTC. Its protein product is CASNGISADGEQFF.

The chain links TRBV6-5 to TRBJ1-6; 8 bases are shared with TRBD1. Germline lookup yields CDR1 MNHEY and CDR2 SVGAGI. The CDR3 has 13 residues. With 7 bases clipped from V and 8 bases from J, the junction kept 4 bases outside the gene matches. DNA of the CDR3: TGTGCCAGCAAACAGGGGGTTTATTCACCCCTCCACTTT. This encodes CASKQGVYSPLHF.

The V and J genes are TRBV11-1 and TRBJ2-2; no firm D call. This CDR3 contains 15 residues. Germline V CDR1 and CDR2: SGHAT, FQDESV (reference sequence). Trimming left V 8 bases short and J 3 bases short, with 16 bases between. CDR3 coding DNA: TGTGCCAGCGGCCGCCGCCGGGTGGACACCGGGGAGCTGTTTTTT. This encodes CASGRRRVDTGELFF. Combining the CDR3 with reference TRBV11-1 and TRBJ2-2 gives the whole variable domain EAEVAQSPRYKITEKSQAVAFWCDPISGHATLYWYRQILGQGPELLVQFQDESVVDDSQLPKDRFSAERLKGVDSTLKIQPAELGDSAMYLCASGRRRVDTGELFFGEGSRLTVL.

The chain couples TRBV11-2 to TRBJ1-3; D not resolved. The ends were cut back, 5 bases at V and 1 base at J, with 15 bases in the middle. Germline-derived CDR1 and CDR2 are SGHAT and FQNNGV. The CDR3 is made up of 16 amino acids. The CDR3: CASSPVGVLSGNTIYF. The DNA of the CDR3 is TGTGCCAGCAGCCCAGTGGGCGTGTTATCTGGAAACACCATATATTTT.

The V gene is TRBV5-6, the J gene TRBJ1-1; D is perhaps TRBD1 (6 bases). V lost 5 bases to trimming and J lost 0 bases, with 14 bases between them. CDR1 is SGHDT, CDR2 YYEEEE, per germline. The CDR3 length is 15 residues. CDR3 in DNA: TGTGCCAGCAGAGCTAACAGGGCCCTGAACACTGAAGCTTTCTTT. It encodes CASRANRALNTEAFF.

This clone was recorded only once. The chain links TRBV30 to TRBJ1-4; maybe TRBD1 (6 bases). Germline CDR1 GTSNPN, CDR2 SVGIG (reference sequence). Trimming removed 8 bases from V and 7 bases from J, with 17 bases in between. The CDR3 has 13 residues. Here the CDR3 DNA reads TGTGCCATTTCGAAGGGACACGGTGAAAAACTGTTTTTT. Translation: CAISKGHGEKLFF.

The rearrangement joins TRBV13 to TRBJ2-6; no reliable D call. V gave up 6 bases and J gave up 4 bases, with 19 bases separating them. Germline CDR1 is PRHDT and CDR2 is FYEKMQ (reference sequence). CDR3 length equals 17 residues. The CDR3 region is CASSPEPYGSGANVLTF. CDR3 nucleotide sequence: TGTGCCAGCAGTCCTGAACCCTACGGTTCCGGGGCCAACGTCCTGACTTTC.

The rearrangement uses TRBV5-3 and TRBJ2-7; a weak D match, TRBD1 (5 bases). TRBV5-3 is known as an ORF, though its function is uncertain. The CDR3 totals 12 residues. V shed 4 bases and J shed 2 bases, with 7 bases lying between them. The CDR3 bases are TGTGCCAGAAGCACGGACACCTACGAGCAGTACTTC. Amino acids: CARSTDTYEQYF.